The 7 T cell receptor beta chains reported below all come from one sample, sequenced in a study of T cells in Graves' hyperthyroidism and ophthalmopathy. Authors of the study amplified TCR beta CDR3 regions from RNA transcripts. HTBI primers were used for first-round RT-PCR of the TCR CDR3. TCRdb re-analysed the multiplex PCR reads in MiXCR, keeping a single row per CDR3 protein. The sample includes roughly 570,000 distinct CDR3 sequences, around a sixth of them seen just once. Sample: blood. The receptors stem from a woman in her twenties or thirties with Graves' hyperthyroidism.

This clonotype was counted between two and nine times. This chain links TRBV7-9 with TRBJ2-7, with a weak D call TRBD2 (6 bases). V lost 1 base to trimming and J lost 4 bases, with 20 bases between them. CDR1 is SEHNR, CDR2 FQNEAQ, per germline (reference sequence). This CDR3 is built from 17 residues. The CDR3 sequence is CASSLEGSGYISYEQYF. The CDR3 DNA follows: TGTGCCAGCAGCTTAGAGGGGAGCGGGTATATCTCTTACGAGCAGTACTTC. The complete variable domain, with remaining parts taken from reference TRBV7-9 and TRBJ2-7, reads DTGVSQNPRHKITKRGQNVTFRCDPISEHNRLYWYRQTLGQGPEFLTYFQNEAQLEKSRLLSDRFSAERPKGSFSTLEIQRTEQGDSAMYLCASSLEGSGYISYEQYFGPGTRLTVT.

The chain couples TRBV24-1 to TRBJ2-5; D remains ambiguous. The CDR3 has 14 residues. Germline V gene lookup returns CDR1 KGHDR and CDR2 SFDVKD. The germline V and J ends were trimmed by 4 bases and 8 bases, with 16 bases remaining between them. The CDR3 coding sequence is TGTGCCACCAGTGAGGGTCCCTGGGGTGAAACCCAGTACTTC. Translated, it gives CATSEGPWGETQYF.

V gene TRBV5-1 combines with J gene TRBJ1-3; 7 nucleotides agree with TRBD1. The CDR3 length is 16 residues. Germline CDR1 reads SGHRS; CDR2 reads YFSETQ. The J segment lost 3 bases and the V segment lost 4 bases, leaving 10 bases of the junction unmatched. Written as DNA, the CDR3 is TGCGCCAGCAGCAGAGGAGGGGGCGCGGGTGGAAACACCATATATTTT. It codes for CASSRGGGAGGNTIYF.

This chain connects TRBV19 to TRBJ2-1; possibly TRBD2 for D (5 bases). Germline V gene data show CDR1 as LNHDA and CDR2 as SQIVND (reference sequence). CDR3 length: 15 amino acids. V shed 0 bases and J shed 3 bases, with 9 bases lying between them. The CDR3 protein is CASSIDAAGYNEQFF. CDR3 nucleotides: TGTGCCAGTAGTATAGATGCGGCGGGCTACAATGAGCAGTTCTTC.

Turning to this clonotype: This may arise from a read error, as a much more abundant clone is one base away. The chain links TRBV30 to TRBJ1-2; D remains ambiguous. The germline V gene has CDR1 GTSNPN and CDR2 SVGIG (reference sequence). The CDR3 covers 13 residues. The CDR3 is CAWSVFGNYSYTF. In DNA, the CDR3 is TGTGCCTGGAGTGTCTTCGGAAACTATAGCTACACCTTC.

Concerning this clonotype: This may stem from a read error, because a much larger clone lies one nucleotide away. The V gene is TRBV3-1, the J gene TRBJ2-7; D might be TRBD2 (5 bases). This CDR3 region has 12 residues. Trimming removed 1 base from V and 6 bases from J, with 7 bases in between. Per germline, CDR1 LGHDT and CDR2 YNNKEL (reference sequence). The CDR3 region is CASSQGGPEQYF. In nucleotides, the CDR3 is TGTGCCAGCAGCCAAGGAGGGCCCGAGCAGTACTTC.

This clonotype was detected ten times or more. This sequence joins TRBV11-2 and TRBJ2-3, with TRBD2 as a possible D gene (5 bases). The CDR3 spans 12 residues. Per germline, CDR1 SGHAT and CDR2 FQNNGV. V lost 3 bases to trimming and J lost 4 bases, with 5 bases between them. CDR3 coding DNA: TGTGCCAGCAGCTTGGGAGCAGATACGCAGTATTTT. Translating it yields CASSLGADTQYF.